One sample yielded the 27 T cell receptor beta chains listed below, sequenced in a study of T cell responses to AZD1222 COVID-19 vaccine. Sequenced by immunoSEQ multiplex PCR; TCRdb stores in-frame clones only, minus some. The data contain 150,000 or so clones, approximately 90% of them singletons. Source: peripheral blood, taken 28 days after the second AZD1222 dose. These receptors were taken from an adult who received the AZD1222 COVID-19 vaccine.

This chain connects TRBV5-1 to TRBJ2-1; D gene unclear. V was trimmed by 6 bases and J by 2 bases, leaving 15 bases between them. This CDR3 spans 15 amino acids. In germline, CDR1 is SGHRS, CDR2 YFSETQ. The CDR3 DNA is TGCGCCAGCAACCCGGACCCTATCACCTACAATGAGCAGTTCTTC. This codes for CASNPDPITYNEQFF.

This chain uses TRBV28 with TRBJ1-1, with D possibly TRBD1 on 5 matching bases. Between the trimmed V and J ends, which lost 6 bases and 2 bases, there was a span of 13 bases. The germline CDR1 and CDR2 sequences are MDHEN and SYDVKM. This CDR3 has 14 residues. CDR3 loop: CASRGADPNTEAFF. The CDR3 nucleotides read TGTGCCAGCAGAGGGGCAGACCCTAACACTGAAGCTTTCTTT.

The rearrangement joins TRBV7-3 to TRBJ1-6; D might be TRBD1 (5 bases). Trimming took 2 bases from V and 8 from J, leaving 10 bases between them. The V gene's germline CDR1 is SGHTA and CDR2 FQGTGA. The CDR3 sequence is 14 residues long. CDR3 sequence reads: CASSLSARDSPLHF. CDR3 nucleotides: TGTGCCAGCAGCTTATCGGCCAGGGATTCACCCCTCCACTTT.

The chain has TRBV29-1 and TRBJ2-7; D possibly uses TRBD1 or TRBD2 (5 bases each). The CDR3 extends over 11 amino acids. Between the trimmed V and J ends, which lost 5 bases and 7 bases, there was a span of 12 bases. The germline V gene has CDR1 SQVTM and CDR2 ANQGSEA. The CDR3 nucleotides are TGCAGCGTTAGGGATGGGACGGAGCAGTACTTC. Translation: CSVRDGTEQYF.

The sample holds one count of this clone. The chain combines TRBV5-1 with TRBJ2-3; 8 bases line up with TRBD2. The germline CDR1 and CDR2 sequences are SGHRS and YFSETQ. V shed 1 base and J 5 bases; nucleotides not matched to a gene: 3. The CDR3 totals 14 residues. The CDR3 coding sequence is TGCGCCAGCAGCTTGTCGGGGGGGAAAGATACGCAGTATTTT. It codes for CASSLSGGKDTQYF.

The chain joins TRBV7-9 to TRBJ2-7, with D hard to call. The CDR3 has 11 residues. Per the germline V gene, CDR1 is SEHNR and CDR2 is FQNEAQ (reference sequence). Trimming shortened V by 5 bases and J by 5 bases, and 7 bases separated the two germline ends. In nucleotides, the CDR3 is TGTGCCAGCAGCCCCCAGAACGAGCAGTACTTC. Protein sequence: CASSPQNEQYF. Full variable domain (missing parts from reference TRBV7-9 and TRBJ2-7): DTGVSQNPRHKITKRGQNVTFRCDPISEHNRLYWYRQTLGQGPEFLTYFQNEAQLEKSRLLSDRFSAERPKGSFSTLEIQRTEQGDSAMYLCASSPQNEQYFGPGTRLTVT.

The V gene is TRBV27, the J gene TRBJ2-7; possible D gene TRBD2, 6 bases. The V and J ends lost 6 bases and 4 bases respectively, with 16 bases between them. CDR3 length: 14 residues. The germline gives CDR1 MNHEY, CDR2 SMNVEV (reference sequence). The DNA for the CDR3 is TGTGCCAGCAGCCCCGTCGGGAGTGGGTACGAGCAGTACTTC. Translating gives CASSPVGSGYEQYF.

V is TRBV19 and J is TRBJ1-2, with a weak D call TRBD1 (5 bases). There are 13 residues in the CDR3. CDR1 is LNHDA, CDR2 SQIVND, per germline (reference sequence). V was cut by 5 bases and J by 4 bases, with 11 bases left in between. The DNA for the CDR3 is TGTGCCAGTAGTGCCAGGGAGGTCTATGGCTACACCTTC. Its translation: CASSAREVYGYTF.

This chain joins TRBV2 and TRBJ1-1; TRBD1 matches at 7 bases. This CDR3 has 13 amino acids. The ends lost 6 bases at V and 1 base at J; junction bases unmatched: 2. Germline CDR1 is SNHLY and CDR2 is FYNNEI. The CDR3 bases are TGTGCCAGCAGGGGACAGAGGAACACTGAAGCTTTCTTT. It codes for CASRGQRNTEAFF.

The chain employs TRBV27 and TRBJ1-2, with a possible D match to TRBD1 (6 bases). V shed 3 bases and J shed 7 bases, with 12 bases lying between them. This CDR3 is 13 amino acids long. Looked up from germline, CDR1 is MNHEY and CDR2 is SMNVEV (reference sequence). CDR3 sequence: CASSFRAGAGYTF. The CDR3 bases are TGTGCCAGCAGTTTTAGGGCAGGGGCTGGCTACACCTTC.

The chain combines TRBV23-1 with TRBJ1-3; D gene ambiguous. TRBV23-1 is an ORF; its function is uncertain. There are 15 residues in the CDR3. V was trimmed by 0 bases and J by 1 base, leaving 7 bases between them. For the CDR3, the DNA is TGCGCCAGCAGTCAATCTAACGGATCTGGAAACACCATATATTTT. Residues: CASSQSNGSGNTIYF.

The chain recombines TRBV5-5 with TRBJ1-1; D not resolved. Looked up from germline, CDR1 is SGHKS and CDR2 is YYEKEE (reference sequence). Trimming pared 8 bases from V and 4 bases from J, leaving 18 bases between. The CDR3 runs to 14 residues. CDR3 nucleotide sequence: TGTGCCAGTAAACCCCGCCTTTGGAGCACTGAAGCTTTCTTT. Encoded protein: CASKPRLWSTEAFF. The full variable domain, in which reference TRBV5-5 and TRBJ1-1 provide the parts outside the CDR3, is DAGVTQSPTHLIKTRGQQVTLRCSPISGHKSVSWYQQVLGQGPQFIFQYYEKEERGRGNFPDRFSARQFPNYSSELNVNALLLGDSALYLCASKPRLWSTEAFFGQGTRLTVV.

J is TRBJ1-1 and V is TRBV25-1; tentative D call: TRBD1 (5 bases). V was clipped by 6 bases and J by 4 bases, with 15 bases between them. The CDR3 is 14 amino acids. Looked up from germline, CDR1 is MGHDK and CDR2 is SYGVNS. CDR3 DNA: TGTGCCAGCAGCTCGTCAGGGAAGCCCACTGAAGCTTTCTTT. This sequence encodes CASSSSGKPTEAFF. Full variable domain (rest looked up from reference TRBV25-1 and TRBJ1-1): EADIYQTPRYLVIGTGKKITLECSQTMGHDKMYWYQQDPGMELHLIHYSYGVNSTEKGDLSSESTVSRIRTEHFPLTLESARPSHTSQYLCASSSSGKPTEAFFGQGTRLTVV.

The chain is built from TRBV18 and TRBJ1-5, with unresolved D. V lost 3 bases to trimming and J lost 3 bases, with 12 bases between them. Germline CDR1 KGHSH, CDR2 LQKENI. The CDR3 has 15 residues. This CDR3 reads CASSPLPFNNQPQHF. CDR3 DNA: TGTGCCAGCTCACCCCTCCCTTTTAACAATCAGCCCCAGCATTTT.

This clone was seen more than once but under ten times. The rearrangement links TRBV5-1 to TRBJ2-1; TRBD2 matches 9 bases. The CDR3 consists of 15 residues. Germline CDR1 is SGHRS and CDR2 is YFSETQ. The trim removed 0 bases at V and 6 bases at J, leaving 4 bases unmatched. The CDR3 protein is CASSLGAGGFNEQFF. The CDR3 DNA is TGCGCCAGCAGCTTGGGTGCGGGAGGGTTCAATGAGCAGTTCTTC.

This clone appeared a single time. The chain uses TRBV30 and TRBJ1-3; D is uncertain. Germline V gene sequence: CDR1 GTSNPN, CDR2 SVGIG (reference sequence). V gave up 5 bases and J gave up 0 bases, with 17 bases separating them. The CDR3 length is 16 residues. CDR3 residues: CAWLGSKRSSGNTIYF. In DNA, the CDR3 is TGTGCCTGGTTAGGCAGCAAAAGGAGCTCTGGAAACACCATATATTTT.

V is TRBV5-1 and J is TRBJ2-2, with TRBD1 matching 9 bases. The CDR3 length is 17 residues. Trimming cost V 4 bases and J 6 bases; bases outside gene matches: 13. Germline values: CDR1 SGHRS, CDR2 YFSETQ. This chain's CDR3 is CASSQNPGTGYSGELFF. CDR3 nucleotide sequence: TGCGCCAGCAGCCAAAACCCCGGGACAGGGTATTCCGGGGAGCTGTTTTTT.

This sequence joins TRBV18 and TRBJ1-5, with no clear D. Trimming left V 2 bases short and J 4 bases short, with 9 bases between. CDR1 and CDR2 (germline): KGHSH, LQKENI. CDR3 length equals 14 residues. DNA for the CDR3: TGTGCCAGCTCACCAACCGGGAATAATCAGCCCCAGCATTTT. Protein product: CASSPTGNNQPQHF.

This chain joins TRBV2 and TRBJ2-4, with 12 bases identical to TRBD2. This CDR3 is 15 amino acids long. V lost 4 bases, J lost 6 bases, and 4 bases stayed unmatched. CDR1 and CDR2 from the germline V gene are SNHLY and FYNNEI. The DNA for the CDR3 is TGTGCCAGCAGTGGACTAGCGGGAGCAATAAACATTCAGTACTTC. It is translated as CASSGLAGAINIQYF.

The chain is built from TRBV3-1 (or the pseudogene TRBV3-2) and TRBJ2-7; 13 bases match TRBD2. The J segment lost 4 bases and the V segment lost 1 base, leaving 4 bases of the junction unmatched. Germline CDR1 LGHDT, CDR2 YNNKEL (reference sequence). The CDR3 loop spans 16 amino acids. The CDR3 loop reads CASSQVGTSGAYEQYF. For the CDR3, the DNA is TGTGCCAGCAGCCAAGTGGGGACTAGCGGGGCTTACGAGCAGTACTTC.

The chain uses TRBV7-6 and TRBJ2-3, with 7 bases matching TRBD1. The J segment lost 4 bases and the V segment lost 4 bases, leaving 2 bases of the junction unmatched. Germline loops: CDR1 SGHVS, CDR2 FNYEAQ. This CDR3 is 13 amino acids long. Written as DNA, the CDR3 is TGTGCCAGCAGCTCTACAGGGGCAGATACGCAGTATTTT. It encodes CASSSTGADTQYF.

This clone was detected only once. The gene calls are TRBV10-3 and TRBJ1-6; 11 nucleotides align to TRBD1. The CDR3 extends over 16 amino acids. With 0 bases clipped from V and 9 bases from J, the junction kept 4 bases outside the gene matches. Per germline, CDR1 ENHRY and CDR2 SYGVKD. The CDR3 protein is CAISESYGTGGSPLHF. CDR3 in DNA: TGTGCCATCAGTGAGTCGTATGGGACAGGGGGTTCACCCCTCCACTTT.

The J gene is TRBJ1-6, the V gene TRBV7-3; no clear D gene. Germline V gene data show CDR1 as SGHTA and CDR2 as FQGTGA. There are 15 residues in the CDR3. Trimming removed 0 bases from V and 0 bases from J, with 3 bases in between. CDR3 DNA sequence: TGTGCCAGCAGCTTAACTAGCTCCTATAATTCACCCCTCCACTTT. Amino acids: CASSLTSSYNSPLHF.

This rearrangement joins TRBV11-2 to TRBJ2-7; 10 nucleotides align to TRBD2. CDR1 and CDR2 from the germline V gene are SGHAT and FQNNGV. The ends lost 1 base at V and 3 bases at J; junction bases unmatched: 12. The CDR3 consists of 18 residues. This chain's CDR3 is CASSLAHTGLAGVYEQYF. CDR3 nucleotides: TGTGCCAGCAGCTTAGCCCACACGGGTCTAGCGGGAGTCTACGAGCAGTACTTC.

V and J are TRBV14 and TRBJ2-1, with D uncertain. The ends were cut back, 5 bases at V and 0 bases at J, with 8 bases in the middle. This CDR3 has 14 amino acids. Germline V lookup: CDR1 SGHDN, CDR2 FVKESK. The CDR3 loop is CASSLGFSYNEQFF. As DNA, the CDR3 is TGTGCCAGCAGCTTAGGCTTCTCCTACAATGAGCAGTTCTTC.

This clone was found once. The gene calls are TRBV20-1 and TRBJ1-2; the D is unclear. Per germline, CDR1 DFQATT and CDR2 SNEGSKA (reference sequence). CDR3 length equals 11 residues. The V end was cut by 3 bases, the J end by 5 bases, with 7 bases between. CDR3 DNA sequence: TGCAGTGCTAGTGAAGTTTATGGCTACACCTTC. Its translation is CSASEVYGYTF.

V and J are TRBV4-1 and TRBJ2-1, with TRBD2 matching 13 bases. Germline loops: CDR1 MGHRA, CDR2 YSYEKL. The length of the CDR3 is 18 residues. V lost 0 bases and J lost 8; bases outside the gene matches: 10. The CDR3 spells CASSQDRAGTSGNYEQFF. CDR3 bases: TGCGCCAGCAGCCAAGATAGGGCAGGGACTAGCGGGAACTATGAGCAGTTCTTC.